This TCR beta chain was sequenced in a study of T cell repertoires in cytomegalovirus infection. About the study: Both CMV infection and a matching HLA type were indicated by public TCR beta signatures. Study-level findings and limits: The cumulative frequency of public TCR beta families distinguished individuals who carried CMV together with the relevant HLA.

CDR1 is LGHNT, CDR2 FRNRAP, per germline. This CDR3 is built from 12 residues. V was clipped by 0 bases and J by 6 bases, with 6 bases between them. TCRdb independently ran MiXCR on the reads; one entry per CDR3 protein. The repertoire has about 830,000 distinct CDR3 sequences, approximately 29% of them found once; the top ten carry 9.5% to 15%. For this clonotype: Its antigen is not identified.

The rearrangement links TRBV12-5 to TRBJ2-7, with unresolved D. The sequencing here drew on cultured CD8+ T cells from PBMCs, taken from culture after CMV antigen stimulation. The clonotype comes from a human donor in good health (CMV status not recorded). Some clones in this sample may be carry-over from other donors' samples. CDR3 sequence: CASGLVVVEQYF. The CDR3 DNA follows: TGTGCTAGTGGTTTGGTCGTGGTCGAGCAGTACTTC.